This T cell receptor beta chain was profiled in a study of blood T cell repertoires in COVID-19. Trimming cost V 3 bases and J 0 bases, with 12 bases left between them. The germline gives CDR1 ENHRY, CDR2 SYGVKD. This CDR3 spans 16 amino acids. The sample holds a few counts of this clone. Source study methods: Researchers report that nucleated cell counts were estimated from reference gene primer amplification. Data came from immunoSEQ multiplex PCR; TCRdb stores just in-frame clones and leaves some out. D and trimming were read from the DNA, whereas the V and J calls and clone size are those reported in that table. The sample consists of 55,000 to 80,000 clones, roughly 80% of them appearing once.

V usage is TRBV10-3 and J usage is TRBJ1-5, with D maybe TRBD1 (6 bases). The TCR sequence derives from a woman aged 80 or over with acute or convalescent COVID-19. The sample comprised peripheral blood. The CDR3 coding sequence is TGTGCCATCAGTGATTATGGACAGTATAGCAATCAGCCCCAGCATTTT. Protein product: CAISDYGQYSNQPQHF.